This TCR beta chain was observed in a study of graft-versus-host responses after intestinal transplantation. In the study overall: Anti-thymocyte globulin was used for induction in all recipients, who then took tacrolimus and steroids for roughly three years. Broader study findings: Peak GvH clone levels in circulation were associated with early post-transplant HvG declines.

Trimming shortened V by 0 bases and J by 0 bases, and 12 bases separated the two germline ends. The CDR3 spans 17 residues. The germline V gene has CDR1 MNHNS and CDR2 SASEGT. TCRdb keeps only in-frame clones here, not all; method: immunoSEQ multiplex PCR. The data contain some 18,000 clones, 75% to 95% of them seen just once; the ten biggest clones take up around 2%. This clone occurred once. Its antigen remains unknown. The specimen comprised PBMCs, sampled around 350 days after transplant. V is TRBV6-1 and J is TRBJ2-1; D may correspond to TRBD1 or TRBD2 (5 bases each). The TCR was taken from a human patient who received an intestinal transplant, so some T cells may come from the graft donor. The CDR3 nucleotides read TGTGCCAGCAGTGAAGCATGGGACGGAAGCTCCTACAATGAGCAGTTCTTC. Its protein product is CASSEAWDGSSYNEQFF.